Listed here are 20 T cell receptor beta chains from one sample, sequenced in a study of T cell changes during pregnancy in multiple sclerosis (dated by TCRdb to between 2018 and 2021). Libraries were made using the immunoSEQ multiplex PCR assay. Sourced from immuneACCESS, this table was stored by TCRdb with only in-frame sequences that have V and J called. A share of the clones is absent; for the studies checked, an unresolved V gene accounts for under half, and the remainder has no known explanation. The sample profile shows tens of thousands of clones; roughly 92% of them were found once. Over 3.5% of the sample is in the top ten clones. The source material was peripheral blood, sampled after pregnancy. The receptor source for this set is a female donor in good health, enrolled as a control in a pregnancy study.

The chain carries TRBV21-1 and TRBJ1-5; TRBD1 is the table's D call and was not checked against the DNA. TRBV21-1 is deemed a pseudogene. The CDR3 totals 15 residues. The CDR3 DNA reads TGTGCCAGCAGCACGCTACAGGGGCTCCATCAGCCCCAGCATTTT. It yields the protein CASSTLQGLHQPQHF.

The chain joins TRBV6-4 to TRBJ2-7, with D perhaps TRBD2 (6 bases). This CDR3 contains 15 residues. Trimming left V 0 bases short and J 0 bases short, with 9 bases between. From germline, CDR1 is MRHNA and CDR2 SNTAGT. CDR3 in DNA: TGTGCCAGCAGTGACTCGACCGGGAGCTCCTACGAGCAGTACTTC. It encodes CASSDSTGSSYEQYF.

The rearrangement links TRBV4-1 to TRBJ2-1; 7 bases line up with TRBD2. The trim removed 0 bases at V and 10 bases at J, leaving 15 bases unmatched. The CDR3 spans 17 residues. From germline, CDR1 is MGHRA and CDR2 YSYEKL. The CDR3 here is CASSQEQGAGFPPEQFF. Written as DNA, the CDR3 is TGCGCCAGCAGCCAAGAGCAAGGAGCGGGGTTTCCCCCGGAGCAGTTCTTC.

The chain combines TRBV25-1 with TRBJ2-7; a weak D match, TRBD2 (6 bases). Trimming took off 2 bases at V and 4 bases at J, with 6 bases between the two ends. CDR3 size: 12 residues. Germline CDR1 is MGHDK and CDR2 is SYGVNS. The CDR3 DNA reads TGTGCCAGCAGTGAAGGGAGGTACGAGCAGTACTTC. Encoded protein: CASSEGRYEQYF.

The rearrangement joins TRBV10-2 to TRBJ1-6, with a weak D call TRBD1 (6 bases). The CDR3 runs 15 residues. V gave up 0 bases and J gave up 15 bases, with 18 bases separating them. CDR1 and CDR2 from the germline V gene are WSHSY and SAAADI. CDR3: CASSESFRSGHHLHF. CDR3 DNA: TGCGCCAGCAGTGAGTCGTTTAGGTCGGGACATCACCTCCACTTT.

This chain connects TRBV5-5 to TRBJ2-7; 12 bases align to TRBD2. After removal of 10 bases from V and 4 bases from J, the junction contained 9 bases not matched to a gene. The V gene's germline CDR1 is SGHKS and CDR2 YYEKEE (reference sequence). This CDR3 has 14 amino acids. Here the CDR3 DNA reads TGTGCCGCAGCACAGGGACTAGCGGGTTACGAGCAGTACTTC. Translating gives CAAAQGLAGYEQYF.

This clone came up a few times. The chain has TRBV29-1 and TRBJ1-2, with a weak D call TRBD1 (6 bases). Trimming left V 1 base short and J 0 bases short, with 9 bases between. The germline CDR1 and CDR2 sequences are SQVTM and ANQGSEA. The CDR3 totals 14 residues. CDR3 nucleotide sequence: TGCAGCGTTGAAGGAAGGGGGACTAACTATGGCTACACCTTC. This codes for CSVEGRGTNYGYTF.

In DNA, the CDR3 is TGCGCCAGCAGCCAAGATATTCGCAATCAGCCCCAGCATTTT. It translates to CASSQDIRNQPQHF. The rearrangement links TRBV4-3 to TRBJ1-5, with no clear D. This CDR3 comprises 14 residues. Germline V gives CDR1 LGHNA, CDR2 YSLEER. Trimming took 0 bases from V and 2 from J, leaving 5 bases between them.

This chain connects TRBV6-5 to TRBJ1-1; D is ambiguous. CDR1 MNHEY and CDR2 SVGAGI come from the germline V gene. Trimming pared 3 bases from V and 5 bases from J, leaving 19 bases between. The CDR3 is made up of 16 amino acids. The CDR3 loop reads CASSYRGRPPDTEAFF. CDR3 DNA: TGTGCCAGCAGTTATCGGGGAAGACCCCCGGATACTGAAGCTTTCTTT.

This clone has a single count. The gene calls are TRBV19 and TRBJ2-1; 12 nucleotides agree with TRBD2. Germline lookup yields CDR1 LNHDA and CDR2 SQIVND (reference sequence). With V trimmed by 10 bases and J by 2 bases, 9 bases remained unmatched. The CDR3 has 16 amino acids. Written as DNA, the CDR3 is TGTGCCACTAAACTAGCGGGAGGCATAACCTACAATGAGCAGTTCTTC. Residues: CATKLAGGITYNEQFF.

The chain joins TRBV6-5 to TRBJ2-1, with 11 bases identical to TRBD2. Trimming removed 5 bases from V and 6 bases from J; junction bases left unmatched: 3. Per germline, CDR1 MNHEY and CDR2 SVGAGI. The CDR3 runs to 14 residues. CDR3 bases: TGTGCCAGCAGTCCGGGACTAGCGGCCAATGAGCAGTTCTTC. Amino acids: CASSPGLAANEQFF.

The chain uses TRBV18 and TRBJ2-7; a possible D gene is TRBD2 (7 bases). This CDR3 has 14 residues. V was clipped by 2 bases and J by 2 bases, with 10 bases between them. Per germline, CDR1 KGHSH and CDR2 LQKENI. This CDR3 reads CASSPAGAAYEQYF. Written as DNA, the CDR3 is TGTGCCAGCTCACCAGCGGGGGCAGCCTACGAGCAGTACTTC. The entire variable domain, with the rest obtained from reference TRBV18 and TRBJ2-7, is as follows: NAGVMQNPRHLVRRRGQEARLRCSPMKGHSHVYWYRQLPEEGLKFMVYLQKENIIDESGMPKERFSAEFPKEGPSILRIQQVVRGDSAAYFCASSPAGAAYEQYFGPGTRLTVT.

The CDR3 nucleotides read TGCGCCAGCAGCCCGAGTGTAGTATCACCCCTCCACTTT. This codes for CASSPSVVSPLHF. The V gene is TRBV4-1, the J gene TRBJ1-6, with D hard to call. The CDR3 spans 13 residues. The V gene lost 4 bases and the J gene lost 10 bases, with 11 bases spanning the gap. Germline V gives CDR1 MGHRA, CDR2 YSYEKL.

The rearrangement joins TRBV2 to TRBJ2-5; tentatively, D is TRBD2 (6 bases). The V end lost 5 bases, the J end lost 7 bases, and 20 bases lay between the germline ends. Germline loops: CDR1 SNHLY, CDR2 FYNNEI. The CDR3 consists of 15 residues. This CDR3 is CASSPTPPSVGTQYF. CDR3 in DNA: TGTGCCAGCAGTCCAACCCCCCCTAGCGTAGGGACCCAGTACTTC.

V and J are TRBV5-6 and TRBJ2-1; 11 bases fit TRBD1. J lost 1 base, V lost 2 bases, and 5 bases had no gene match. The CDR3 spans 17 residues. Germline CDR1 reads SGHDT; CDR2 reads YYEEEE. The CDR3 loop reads CASSLPGQGASYNEQFF. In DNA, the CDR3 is TGTGCCAGCAGCTTACCCGGACAGGGGGCATCCTACAATGAGCAGTTCTTC.

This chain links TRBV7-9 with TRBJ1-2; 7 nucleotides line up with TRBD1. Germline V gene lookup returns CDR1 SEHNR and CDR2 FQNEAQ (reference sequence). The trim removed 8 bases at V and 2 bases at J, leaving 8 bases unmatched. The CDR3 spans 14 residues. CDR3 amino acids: CASLSDRANYGYTF. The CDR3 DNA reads TGTGCCAGCCTCTCCGACAGGGCGAACTATGGCTACACCTTC.

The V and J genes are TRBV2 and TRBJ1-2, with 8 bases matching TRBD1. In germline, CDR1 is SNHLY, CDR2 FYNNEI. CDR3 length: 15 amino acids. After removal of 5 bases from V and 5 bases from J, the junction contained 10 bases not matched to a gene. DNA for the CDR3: TGTGCCAGCAGTTTAACGGGACAGGTACTATATGGCTACACCTTC. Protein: CASSLTGQVLYGYTF.

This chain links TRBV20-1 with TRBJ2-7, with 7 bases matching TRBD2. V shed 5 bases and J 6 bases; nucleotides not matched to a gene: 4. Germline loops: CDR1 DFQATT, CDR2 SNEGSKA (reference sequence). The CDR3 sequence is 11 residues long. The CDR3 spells CSAGSGGEQYF. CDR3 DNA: TGCAGTGCTGGTTCGGGGGGCGAGCAGTACTTC.

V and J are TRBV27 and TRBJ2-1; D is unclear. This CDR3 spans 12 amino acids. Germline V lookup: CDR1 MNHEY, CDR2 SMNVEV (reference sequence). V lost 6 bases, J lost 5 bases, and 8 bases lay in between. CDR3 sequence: CASSPSDNEQFF. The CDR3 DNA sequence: TGTGCCAGCAGCCCTTCGGACAATGAGCAGTTCTTC.

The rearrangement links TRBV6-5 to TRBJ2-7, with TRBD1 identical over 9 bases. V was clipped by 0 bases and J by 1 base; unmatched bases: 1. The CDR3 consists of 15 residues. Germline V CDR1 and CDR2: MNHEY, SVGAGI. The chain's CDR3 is CASSYSGTGSYEQYF. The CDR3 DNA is TGTGCCAGCAGTTACTCGGGGACAGGGTCCTACGAGCAGTACTTC.